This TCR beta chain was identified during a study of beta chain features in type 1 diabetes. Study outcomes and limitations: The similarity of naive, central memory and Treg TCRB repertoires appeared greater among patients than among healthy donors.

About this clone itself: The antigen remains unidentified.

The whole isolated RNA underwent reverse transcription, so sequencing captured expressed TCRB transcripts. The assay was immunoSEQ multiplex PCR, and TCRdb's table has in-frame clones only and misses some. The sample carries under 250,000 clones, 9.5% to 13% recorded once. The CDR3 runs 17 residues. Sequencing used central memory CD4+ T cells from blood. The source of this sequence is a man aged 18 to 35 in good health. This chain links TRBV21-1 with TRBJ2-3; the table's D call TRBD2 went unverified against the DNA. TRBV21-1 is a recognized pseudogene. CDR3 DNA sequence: TGTGCCAGCAGCACACAGACTAGCGGGAGGCTCCCAGATACGCAGTATTTT. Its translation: CASSTQTSGRLPDTQYF.